The clone carrying this TCR beta chain was recorded only once. The record originates from a study of blood T cell repertoires in COVID-19. About the study: Specimens from acute and convalescent COVID-19 originated in the United States, Italy and Spain. In each case, the material was cDNA or gDNA derived from T cells, B-cell-depleted T cells, or PBMCs.

The CDR3 sequence is 15 residues long. Germline V lookup: CDR1 SGHKS, CDR2 YYEKEE (reference sequence). V shed 3 bases, J shed 3 bases, and the junction held 7 bases outside the gene matches. Authors' data handling: Amplification with reference gene primers provided the estimates of nucleated cell counts. Clones were sequenced by immunoSEQ multiplex PCR, and TCRdb holds only the in-frame ones, with some missing. Clone size and V and J calls were adopted from that table, with D and trimming inferred from the DNA. This sample yields about 300,000 clones, of which roughly 87% are seen a single time; 9.4% belongs to the top ten.

The rearrangement links TRBV5-5 to TRBJ2-7, with 9 bases identical to TRBD1. The sequence derives from a young man with active or convalescent COVID-19. Sequenced input: peripheral blood. The CDR3 region is CASSSPGTGIYEQYF. The CDR3 bases are TGTGCCAGCAGCTCCCCCGGGACAGGGATCTACGAGCAGTACTTC.